Below, one T cell receptor beta chain is given with its context. This clonotype was recorded at least ten times. The specificity of this receptor is unknown. No clone much larger than this one lies a single base away; base qualities are absent. The data derive from a study of T cells in Graves' hyperthyroidism and ophthalmopathy (dated by TCRdb to 2018 to 2020). For the study in its entirety: Peripheral blood was collected at initial diagnosis, before any treatment. Whether ophthalmopathy could be predicted prospectively was tested in an independent validation cohort made up of approximately 19 hyperthyroidism patients plus 17 patients who later progressed to ophthalmopathy. After blood sampling, hyperthyroidism patients were treated with methimazole at a starting dose of 30 mg daily, and ophthalmopathy patients were treated with high-dose intravenous methylprednisolone. A discovery cohort of fewer than 110 patients, roughly 45 with Graves' ophthalmopathy and 57 with stable Graves' hyperthyroidism, was used to find distinguishing TCR V-J signatures. The paper describes TCR Vbeta CDR3 sequencing of 120 to 150 peripheral blood samples, made up of some 42 ophthalmopathy patients, approximately 73 hyperthyroidism patients and 17 progressor patients. The study also compared thyroid tissue and blood T-cell repertoires from about six Graves' hyperthyroidism patients. The 95 to 100 discovery patients were divided at random into training and test sets in a 7:3 ratio. Results the study describes overall, beyond this receptor: During validation, the model predicted progression to ophthalmopathy a median of approximately six months ahead of onset, with around 71% sensitivity and about 75% specificity. A model built on a 13 V-J signature distinguished ophthalmopathy from stable hyperthyroidism, reaching approximately 89% sensitivity and around 82% specificity in cross-validation and 80%/75% in testing. No statistical method was used to set the sample size in advance, and investigators knew the group allocation. Most expanded thyroid clonotypes (frequency above 0.001) were also found in blood, which suggests that blood repertoires may mirror thyroid immune responses.

Graves' hyperthyroidism was defined as stable when no progression to ophthalmopathy occurred over 18 months of follow-up. Hyperthyroidism patients were newly diagnosed, had a disease duration of under 2 months, and were aged 18 to 65 years. Any patient with an uncontrolled infection, another autoimmune disease, pregnancy or lactation was excluded. Diagnoses relied on clinical symptoms, serum thyroxine and TRAb, thyroid ultrasound and orbital computed tomography. PBMCs were isolated from approximately 10 ml of fresh peripheral blood by Ficoll-Paque density gradient centrifugation. Trizol reagent was used to extract total RNA, and RNA quality was then checked on an Agilent 2100 Bioanalyzer. Amplification of TCR beta CDR3 regions was carried out from RNA transcripts. The TCR CDR3 was subjected to a first round of RT-PCR using the HTBI primer set and the Qiagen OneStep RT-PCR kit. A second multiplex PCR round built the libraries, followed by size selection and purification. Paired-end sequencing of the libraries was performed with 100 bp reads on an Illumina HiSeq2000. In the original analysis: Raw data were processed with SOAPnuke, discarding reads with adapters, uncalled bases, mean Phred below 15, or no exact constant-primer or identifier match. High-quality paired reads were merged with COPE v1.2.5, and unique nucleotide sequences were defined as clonotypes. MiTCR v1.1 was used to align the clonotypes against IMGT TRBV, TRBD and TRBJ reference segments. The analysis was restricted to V-J combinations with a frequency above 0.0001, which together covered 99.2% of the repertoires. The TCS score was defined as F50 (clonal expansion) divided by E x V (chaos), with BLOSUM62-based TCRdist calculated between CDR3 peptides within each V-J. Welch's t-statistics and random forest reduced 500 to 650 V-J features to roughly 13, which were used in a naive Bayes classifier (R e1071). The raw public reads went through TCRdb reprocessing: fastp at Q25, MiXCR clone calling, in-frame beta chains kept. When rows share a CDR3 protein, they turn into one entry using the most common DNA and genes. The V and J calls, along with clone size, are taken from TCRdb and not from the paper's own processing. In this sample the table shows about 620,000 distinct CDR3 sequences, around 16% of which occur a single time. The ten biggest clones cover about 3.8% of the sample.

The germline V gene (reference sequence) supplies CDR1 LGHDT and CDR2 YNNKEL. Including cysteine and phenylalanine, the CDR3 has 12 amino acids. Kept here is only the CDR3 DNA, which spans 36 bases and is read in frame from base 1. The junction carries 11 bases between V and J, which are trimmed by 4 bases and 7 bases respectively. The rearrangement combines TRBV3-1 with TRBJ2-7; too little of a D gene remains to name it. The sequenced material came from blood. The receptor was isolated from a woman under 40 with Graves' hyperthyroidism. This receptor carries the CDR3 CASSRRVEEQYF. Here is the DNA: TGTGCCAGCAGCCGAAGGGTAGAGGAGCAGTACTTC.